A single sample is the source of the 31 T cell receptor beta chains below, sequenced in a study of blood T cell repertoires in COVID-19. Sequenced by immunoSEQ multiplex PCR; TCRdb stores in-frame clones only, minus some. The data hold roughly 72,000 clones, with about nine tenths observed a single time. What was sequenced was peripheral blood. The receptors here all came from a human donor in a cohort sampled during active COVID-19.

The chain combines TRBV9 with TRBJ2-3; no clear D. The CDR3 contains 13 residues. Germline assignment: CDR1 SGDLS and CDR2 YYNGEE. The germline V and J ends were trimmed by 7 bases and 2 bases, with 11 bases remaining between them. CDR3 amino acids: CASRGGDTDTQYF. The CDR3 bases are TGTGCCAGCCGCGGCGGTGACACAGATACGCAGTATTTT.

CDR3 DNA: TGTGCCAGCAGCCAACGGACAGGTGGAGACACCTTC. This sequence encodes CASSQRTGGDTF. This rearrangement joins TRBV7-9 to TRBJ1-2; 7 nucleotides line up with TRBD1. CDR1 is SEHNR and CDR2 is FQNEAQ in the germline V gene (reference sequence). The CDR3 covers 12 residues. The trim removed 5 bases at V and 12 bases at J, leaving 9 bases unmatched. The whole variable domain, filled in from reference TRBV7-9 and TRBJ1-2, reads DTGVSQNPRHKITKRGQNVTFRCDPISEHNRLYWYRQTLGQGPEFLTYFQNEAQLEKSRLLSDRFSAERPKGSFSTLEIQRTEQGDSAMYLCASSQRTGGDTFGSGTRLTVV.

The chain has TRBV23-1 and TRBJ1-5; TRBD1 matches 7 bases. TRBV23-1 is placed among ORFs of uncertain function. This CDR3 has 16 residues. After removal of 0 bases from V and 4 bases from J, the junction contained 6 bases not matched to a gene. CDR3 in amino acids: CASSQSEGAGNQPQHF. The CDR3 DNA follows: TGCGCCAGCAGTCAATCGGAGGGGGCGGGAAATCAGCCCCAGCATTTT.

The DNA of the CDR3 is TGTGCCAGCAGGCCAAGCGGGGGCGGGGAGACCCAGTACTTC. Its protein is CASRPSGGGETQYF. The chain carries TRBV3-1 (or the pseudogene TRBV3-2) and TRBJ2-5; 8 bases align to TRBD2. The CDR3 contains 14 residues. V gave up 6 bases and J gave up 5 bases; unmatched junction bases: 8. Germline CDR1 LGHDT, CDR2 YNNKEL (reference sequence).

The chain recombines TRBV19 with TRBJ2-7; D may be TRBD2 (7 bases). Germline V gene lookup returns CDR1 LNHDA and CDR2 SQIVND (reference sequence). Trimming stripped 4 bases from V and 3 bases from J, with 16 bases between. This CDR3 region has 15 residues. This chain's CDR3 is CASSTKGGADYEQYF. The CDR3 bases are TGTGCCAGTAGTACCAAGGGGGGGGCGGACTACGAGCAGTACTTC.

The chain recombines TRBV7-9 with TRBJ2-3, with 10 bases lining up with TRBD2. Germline values: CDR1 SEHNR, CDR2 FQNEAQ (reference sequence). V trimming: 1 base; J trimming: 4 bases; junction bases outside the gene matches: 8. The CDR3 contains 17 residues. Written as DNA, the CDR3 is TGTGCCAGCAGCTTAGTTTACGTGAGCGGGGGGGCAGATACGCAGTATTTT. Residues: CASSLVYVSGGADTQYF.

V is TRBV10-2 and J is TRBJ2-3; TRBD2 is a possible D gene (6 bases). CDR3 length equals 14 residues. Trimming cost V 3 bases and J 3 bases, with 10 bases left between them. The V gene's germline CDR1 is WSHSY and CDR2 SAAADI. CDR3 protein: CASSDFGGTDTQYF. The CDR3 DNA sequence: TGCGCCAGCAGTGATTTTGGGGGGACAGATACGCAGTATTTT.

The chain recombines TRBV3-1 (or the pseudogene TRBV3-2) with TRBJ1-2; no definite D call. Germline V lookup: CDR1 LGHDT, CDR2 YNNKEL (reference sequence). Trimming removed 0 bases at V and 0 bases at J, with 8 bases between. This CDR3 region has 15 residues. This CDR3 reads CASSQEWASNYGYTF. The DNA of the CDR3 is TGTGCCAGCAGCCAAGAGTGGGCTTCTAACTATGGCTACACCTTC.

The chain recombines TRBV6-4 with TRBJ1-6; 7 nucleotides align to TRBD1. Germline CDR1 is MRHNA and CDR2 is SNTAGT. Germline trimming cut 2 bases from V and 13 bases from J; bases unmatched to any gene: 5. CDR3 length equals 13 residues. CDR3 DNA sequence: TGTGCCAGCAGTGACCAAAGGGGGCTGCCCCTCCACTTT. Translation gives CASSDQRGLPLHF.

The chain combines TRBV10-3 with TRBJ1-2, with 7 bases matching TRBD1. There are 15 residues in the CDR3. Germline trimming cut 7 bases from V and 0 bases from J; bases unmatched to any gene: 8. The germline V gene encodes CDR1 ENHRY and CDR2 SYGVKD. The CDR3 sequence is CAITRDSQTNYGYTF. CDR3 nucleotide sequence: TGTGCCATCACACGGGACAGCCAAACTAACTATGGCTACACCTTC.

The chain recombines TRBV15 with TRBJ1-5, with a possible D match to TRBD1 (5 bases). This CDR3 contains 13 residues. V was clipped by 6 bases and J by 4 bases, with 10 bases between them. Germline V gives CDR1 LNHNV, CDR2 YYDKDF (reference sequence). The CDR3 spells CATSQGVNQPQHF. In DNA, the CDR3 is TGTGCCACCAGTCAGGGCGTTAATCAGCCCCAGCATTTT. The whole variable domain, remainder taken from reference TRBV15 and TRBJ1-5, is DAMVIQNPRYQVTQFGKPVTLSCSQTLNHNVMYWYQQKSSQAPKLLFHYYDKDFNNEADTPDNFQSRRPNTSFCFLDIRSPGLGDTAMYLCATSQGVNQPQHFGDGTRLSIL.

This chain links TRBV11-3 with TRBJ2-5; 8 bases fit TRBD2. Per the germline V gene, CDR1 is SGHNT and CDR2 is YENEEA. V lost 1 base, J lost 2 bases, and 3 bases stayed unmatched. CDR3 length: 15 amino acids. This CDR3 is CASSLARGGQETQYF. Here the CDR3 DNA reads TGTGCCAGCAGCTTAGCCCGGGGGGGGCAAGAGACCCAGTACTTC.

V gene TRBV13 combines with J gene TRBJ1-2, with a tentative D call TRBD1 (6 bases). CDR3 length: 16 residues. V gave up 4 bases and J gave up 7 bases, with 22 bases separating them. The germline V gene has CDR1 PRHDT and CDR2 FYEKMQ (reference sequence). The CDR3 sequence is CASSWARRQVTVGYTF. In DNA form, the CDR3 reads TGTGCCAGCAGCTGGGCCCGGAGACAGGTCACAGTTGGCTACACCTTC.

V is TRBV4-3 and J is TRBJ1-5; 10 bases align to TRBD1. Germline V gives CDR1 LGHNA, CDR2 YSLEER. CDR3 length: 15 residues. V lost 3 bases and J lost 5; bases outside the gene matches: 4. Here the CDR3 DNA reads TGCGCCAGCAGCCAGGGGACAGGGGTTGATCAGCCCCAGCATTTT. Its translation is CASSQGTGVDQPQHF.

The genes are TRBV28 and TRBJ2-3, with 7 positions matching TRBD2. The length of the CDR3 is 12 residues. Germline V gene data show CDR1 as MDHEN and CDR2 as SYDVKM. V lost 3 bases, J lost 6 bases, and 0 bases stayed unmatched. CDR3 DNA sequence: TGTGCCAGCAGTTTGGGGGGGGATACGCAGTATTTT. This encodes CASSLGGDTQYF.

The CDR3 spells CASSEGRGPGGYTF. The CDR3 bases are TGTGCCAGCAGTGAAGGCCGGGGTCCGGGTGGCTACACCTTC. The chain couples TRBV25-1 to TRBJ1-2; D remains unclear. CDR1 MGHDK and CDR2 SYGVNS come from the germline V gene. V lost 2 bases, J lost 7 bases, and 14 bases lay in between. There are 14 residues in the CDR3.

This chain joins TRBV18 and TRBJ2-2; D unclear. Trimming took 3 bases from V and 4 from J, leaving 6 bases between them. Germline lookup yields CDR1 KGHSH and CDR2 LQKENI. The CDR3 has 13 residues. The CDR3 DNA follows: TGTGCCAGCTCACCTTCGGGCACCGGGGAGCTGTTTTTT. This encodes CASSPSGTGELFF.

DNA for the CDR3: TGTGCCAGCAGCCCTGGGGCTAGCGGGAGGTTTTCCTACAATGAGCAGTTCTTC. Its translation: CASSPGASGRFSYNEQFF. J is TRBJ2-1 and V is TRBV14; 11 nucleotides line up with TRBD2. The CDR3 is made up of 18 amino acids. In germline, CDR1 is SGHDN, CDR2 FVKESK. V lost 4 bases to trimming and J lost 1 base; unmatched junction nucleotides: 9.

J is TRBJ2-1 and V is TRBV5-4; the match to TRBD2 covers 8 bases. J was trimmed by 6 bases and V by 4 bases; bases with no gene match: 3. Looked up from germline, CDR1 is SGHNT and CDR2 is YYREEE (reference sequence). This CDR3 is 13 amino acids long. CDR3 in amino acids: CASSVAGSNEQFF. DNA for the CDR3: TGTGCCAGCAGCGTAGCGGGAAGCAATGAGCAGTTCTTC.

The genes are TRBV5-4 and TRBJ2-5; 8 bases match TRBD2. Germline V CDR1 and CDR2: SGHNT, YYREEE (reference sequence). V dropped 2 bases and J dropped 5; count of bases not matched to a gene: 5. CDR3 size: 14 residues. DNA for the CDR3: TGTGCCAGCAGCTTCGGGGGGGGACGGGAGACCCAGTACTTC. Its protein is CASSFGGGRETQYF.

The chain links TRBV18 to TRBJ2-5; a possible D gene is TRBD1 (5 bases). V gave up 5 bases and J gave up 5 bases, with 12 bases separating them. This CDR3 has 13 residues. Germline CDR1 KGHSH, CDR2 LQKENI. The CDR3 DNA is TGTGCCAGCTCATCCCAGGGTGGGGAGACCCAGTACTTC. This translates into CASSSQGGETQYF.

The gene calls are TRBV28 and TRBJ2-7, with TRBD1 matching 9 bases. Germline-derived CDR1 and CDR2 are MDHEN and SYDVKM. V lost 6 bases and J lost 6; bases outside the gene matches: 15. This CDR3 has 16 amino acids. In DNA form, the CDR3 reads TGTGCCAGCAGAGGCCAAACCGGGACAGGGCTCGTCGAGCAGTACTTC. Protein sequence: CASRGQTGTGLVEQYF.

J is TRBJ1-1 and V is TRBV6-5, with 7 nucleotides matching TRBD1. Germline lookup yields CDR1 MNHEY and CDR2 SVGAGI. This CDR3 region has 14 residues. The junction had 9 bases not matched to a gene; V was cut back by 7 bases and J by 4 bases. The CDR3 sequence is CASIEITGVTEAFF. The DNA of the CDR3 is TGTGCCAGCATCGAGATAACAGGGGTCACTGAAGCTTTCTTT.

The rearrangement uses TRBV4-1 and TRBJ1-5, with TRBD1 identical over 7 bases. Germline values: CDR1 MGHRA, CDR2 YSYEKL. Germline trimming cut 4 bases from V and 0 bases from J; bases unmatched to any gene: 6. This CDR3 comprises 16 residues. This chain's CDR3 is CASSRNQGDSNQPQHF. Here the CDR3 DNA reads TGCGCCAGCAGCCGTAATCAGGGGGATAGCAATCAGCCCCAGCATTTT.

The chain recombines TRBV19 with TRBJ1-1, with 11 bases fitting TRBD1. CDR3 length: 15 residues. Germline assignment: CDR1 LNHDA and CDR2 SQIVND (reference sequence). The J segment lost 9 bases and the V segment lost 5 bases, leaving 11 bases of the junction unmatched. CDR3 coding DNA: TGTGCCAGTAGTCCGAGGCCCGGGACAGGGGGGCAAGCTTTCTTT. This codes for CASSPRPGTGGQAFF.

This clone was picked up one time. J is TRBJ2-1 and V is TRBV7-2; TRBD2 agrees at 9 bases. Germline CDR1 SGHTA, CDR2 FQGNSA. J lost 3 bases, V lost 5 bases, and 8 bases had no gene match. The CDR3 contains 16 residues. CDR3 sequence reads: CASSPIAGVVYNEQFF. The CDR3 DNA follows: TGTGCCAGCAGCCCGATAGCGGGGGTAGTCTACAATGAGCAGTTCTTC.

The V and J genes are TRBV4-2 and TRBJ2-1; 8 bases line up with TRBD2. The ends lost 5 bases at V and 1 base at J; junction bases unmatched: 7. This CDR3 is 16 amino acids long. The V gene's germline CDR1 is LGHNA and CDR2 YNFKEQ. CDR3 in amino acids: CASSNQRERSYNEQFF. The CDR3 region has the DNA TGTGCCAGCAGCAACCAGCGGGAGAGATCCTACAATGAGCAGTTCTTC.

This chain connects TRBV2 to TRBJ1-1; D gene uncertain. Germline values: CDR1 SNHLY, CDR2 FYNNEI. The CDR3 has 11 residues. The V gene lost 6 bases and the J gene lost 1 base, with 3 bases spanning the gap. CDR3 nucleotides: TGTGCCAGCAGGAGGAACACTGAAGCTTTCTTT. It yields the protein CASRRNTEAFF.

DNA for the CDR3: TGTGCCAGCAGCTTAGAGACTAGCGGGCTCTACGAGCAGTACTTC. It is translated as CASSLETSGLYEQYF. The chain recombines TRBV7-2 with TRBJ2-7; 10 bases are shared with TRBD2. V gave up 1 base and J gave up 3 bases; unmatched junction bases: 3. CDR1 is SGHTA, CDR2 FQGNSA, per germline. The CDR3 runs 15 residues.

The chain joins TRBV18 to TRBJ2-2; 8 bases are a match to TRBD1. The CDR3 totals 15 residues. CDR1 is KGHSH, CDR2 LQKENI, per germline. The V and J ends lost 3 bases and 4 bases, in that order; junction bases with no gene match: 4. The CDR3 DNA sequence: TGTGCCAGCTCACCGATCGGGACAGGCACCGGGGAGCTGTTTTTT. Protein product: CASSPIGTGTGELFF.

This clone came up once. V gene TRBV4-3 combines with J gene TRBJ2-1; TRBD1 is a possible D gene (5 bases). Trimming pared 4 bases from V and 0 bases from J, leaving 10 bases between. The length of the CDR3 is 15 residues. Germline V CDR1 and CDR2: LGHNA, YSLEER. The CDR3 loop reads CASSRGQSSYNEQFF. In nucleotides, the CDR3 is TGCGCCAGCAGCCGCGGACAAAGCTCCTACAATGAGCAGTTCTTC.